A single sample is the source of the 29 T cell receptor beta chains below, sequenced in a study of CD8 T cells in Susac syndrome (dated by TCRdb to about 2019). The library was prepared using the immunoSEQ multiplex PCR assay. RNA was extracted with the RNeasy kit and roughly 0.45 to 1 ug was reverse transcribed using random hexamers. The public reads were reanalyzed by TCRdb: fastp trimming at Q25, MiXCR alignment, in-frame beta chains only. Identical CDR3 proteins give one entry, which carries the most common genes and DNA. The sample table lists about 300,000 distinct CDR3 sequences, 70% to 90% of them with a count of one. Around 0.2% of the sample lies in the top ten. The sample was CD8+ T cells from PBMCs. These receptors all stem from a human donor with multiple sclerosis.

The chain links TRBV29-1 to TRBJ2-3; no reliable D call. V lost 0 bases to trimming and J lost 2 bases, with 18 bases between them. The CDR3 has 17 amino acids. Germline V gene data show CDR1 as SQVTM and CDR2 as ANQGSEA. The CDR3 sequence is CSVEEPVKHLYTDTQYF. The DNA of the CDR3 is TGCAGCGTTGAAGAGCCCGTAAAGCATCTATACACAGATACGCAGTATTTT.

This sequence joins TRBV5-5 and TRBJ2-1; D possibly corresponds to TRBD1 (5 bases). Per germline, CDR1 SGHKS and CDR2 YYEKEE (reference sequence). Trimming stripped 4 bases from V and 8 bases from J, with 16 bases between. This CDR3 is built from 14 residues. The CDR3 spells CASSKEYGQDEQFF. CDR3 nucleotide sequence: TGTGCCAGCAGCAAGGAGTACGGACAAGATGAGCAGTTCTTC.

This chain links TRBV11-2 with TRBJ1-3; 9 bases map to TRBD1. The junction had 7 bases not matched to a gene; V was cut back by 5 bases and J by 8 bases. Germline values: CDR1 SGHAT, CDR2 FQNNGV. The CDR3 runs 14 residues. The CDR3 DNA is TGTGCCAGCAGCGGTACAGGGGGCAAGGACACCATATATTTT. It translates to CASSGTGGKDTIYF.

The genes are TRBV11-2 and TRBJ2-7; tentatively, D is TRBD2 (5 bases). CDR3 length equals 14 residues. Trimming cost V 1 base and J 4 bases, with 11 bases left between them. Germline-derived CDR1 and CDR2 are SGHAT and FQNNGV. The CDR3 nucleotides are TGTGCCAGCAGCTTAGGTGTTAGCGCGTACGAGCAGTACTTC. Translating it yields CASSLGVSAYEQYF.

V gene TRBV27 combines with J gene TRBJ2-7; 9 nucleotides align to TRBD1. CDR1 and CDR2 from the germline V gene are MNHEY and SMNVEV (reference sequence). Unmatched junction bases numbered 9, after V lost 3 bases and J lost 6 bases. The CDR3 is made up of 15 amino acids. CDR3 loop: CASSFSGTGWTEQYF. As DNA, the CDR3 is TGTGCCAGCAGTTTCTCGGGGACAGGGTGGACCGAGCAGTACTTC.

The count of this clonotype is one. The genes are TRBV20-1 and TRBJ2-2; D not resolved. Germline V gene lookup returns CDR1 DFQATT and CDR2 SNEGSKA (reference sequence). The CDR3 is 11 amino acids. V was pared by 3 bases and J by 6 bases, with 5 bases between. CDR3 loop: CSASEPGELFF. The CDR3 coding sequence is TGCAGTGCTAGTGAGCCCGGGGAGCTGTTTTTT.

The chain links TRBV10-2 to TRBJ2-3; no firm D call. This CDR3 is built from 17 residues. The ends were cut back, 2 bases at V and 0 bases at J, with 15 bases in the middle. CDR1 is WSHSY, CDR2 SAAADI, per germline. CDR3 sequence (DNA): TGCGCCAGCAGTGAGATTCGTTGGCAACCTAGCACAGATACGCAGTATTTT. Its protein is CASSEIRWQPSTDTQYF.

The count of this clonotype is one. V gene TRBV6-2 or TRBV6-3 combines with J gene TRBJ2-4; TRBD2 matches 10 bases. In germline, CDR1 is MNHEY, CDR2 SVGEGT. The CDR3 loop spans 17 amino acids. Germline trimming cut 6 bases from V and 8 bases from J; bases unmatched to any gene: 16. The CDR3 protein is CASSTDSSAGGMDIQYF. As DNA, the CDR3 is TGTGCCAGCAGCACAGATAGTTCAGCGGGAGGGATGGACATTCAGTACTTC.

The chain recombines TRBV27 with TRBJ2-7, with D unresolved. Germline V gene sequence: CDR1 MNHEY, CDR2 SMNVEV (reference sequence). CDR3 length equals 14 residues. V was cut by 6 bases and J by 7 bases, with 19 bases left in between. This chain's CDR3 is CASSSTPPLREQYF. DNA for the CDR3: TGTGCCAGCAGCTCCACACCGCCCCTCAGAGAGCAGTACTTC.

CDR3 coding DNA: TGTGCCAGCAGTGAAGCCGGGACACCCCGCTACGAGCAGTACTTC. It yields the protein CASSEAGTPRYEQYF. V gene TRBV6-1 combines with J gene TRBJ2-7; D possibly corresponds to TRBD1 (6 bases). Germline-derived CDR1 and CDR2 are MNHNS and SASEGT. The CDR3 sequence is 15 residues long. Deletions cut 0 bases from V and 3 bases from J, with 12 bases between.

The V gene is TRBV20-1, the J gene TRBJ2-2; D is possibly TRBD1 (6 bases). CDR3 length: 15 amino acids. Germline V gene lookup returns CDR1 DFQATT and CDR2 SNEGSKA (reference sequence). The CDR3 region has the DNA TGCAGCGCTCCTAGGGGGTTGTCGAACACCGGGGAGCTGTTTTTT. It translates to CSAPRGLSNTGELFF.

The genes are TRBV14 and TRBJ2-2; TRBD2 matches 11 bases. The CDR3 consists of 17 residues. With 4 bases clipped from V and 0 bases from J, the junction kept 4 bases outside the gene matches. The V gene's germline CDR1 is SGHDN and CDR2 FVKESK. CDR3 residues: CASSPIAGGTNTGELFF. The CDR3 nucleotides read TGTGCCAGCAGCCCTATAGCGGGAGGGACGAACACCGGGGAGCTGTTTTTT.

The chain carries TRBV27 and TRBJ2-1; D unclear. The V gene's germline CDR1 is MNHEY and CDR2 SMNVEV (reference sequence). Trimming shortened V by 7 bases and J by 12 bases, and 10 bases separated the two germline ends. CDR3 length: 10 residues. The CDR3 sequence is CASTPKGQFF. The CDR3 DNA follows: TGTGCCAGCACCCCGAAAGGGCAGTTCTTC.

This chain connects TRBV6-5 to TRBJ1-2, with a tentative D call TRBD1 (5 bases). From germline, CDR1 is MNHEY and CDR2 SVGAGI. There are 13 residues in the CDR3. The V gene lost 2 bases and the J gene lost 6 bases, with 10 bases spanning the gap. CDR3 sequence (DNA): TGTGCCAGCAGTTACCTCCCGGGGGATGGCTACACCTTC. Translation gives CASSYLPGDGYTF.

J is TRBJ2-2 and V is TRBV4-3, with TRBD2 matching over 14 bases. V was pared by 0 bases and J by 5 bases, with 5 bases of the junction left unmatched. The germline CDR1 and CDR2 sequences are LGHNA and YSLEER. The CDR3 sequence is 18 residues long. The CDR3 spells CASSQETSGRGRTGELFF. DNA for the CDR3: TGCGCCAGCAGCCAAGAGACTAGCGGGAGGGGTAGGACCGGGGAGCTGTTTTTT.

V usage is TRBV5-1 and J usage is TRBJ2-1; D unresolved. Germline CDR1 SGHRS, CDR2 YFSETQ. V was shortened by 5 bases and J by 0 bases, with 9 bases between the two germline ends. CDR3 length: 14 amino acids. The CDR3 DNA follows: TGCGCCAGCAGATCAGAGAGCTCCTACAATGAGCAGTTCTTC. Its translation: CASRSESSYNEQFF.

The rearrangement links TRBV28 to TRBJ2-7, with TRBD2 as a possible D gene (6 bases). There are 16 residues in the CDR3. CDR1 and CDR2 from the germline V gene are MDHEN and SYDVKM. V lost 7 bases, J lost 4 bases, and 23 bases lay in between. CDR3 amino acids: CASKIQTGSGRYEQYF. The CDR3, as DNA: TGTGCCAGCAAGATACAAACAGGCTCTGGGAGGTACGAGCAGTACTTC.

The rearrangement links TRBV2 to TRBJ2-3; either TRBD1 or TRBD2 may fit D (5 bases each). V was pared by 4 bases and J by 2 bases, with 13 bases between. The germline V gene encodes CDR1 SNHLY and CDR2 FYNNEI. The CDR3 has 15 residues. The CDR3 loop is CASSVGQGATDTQYF. In nucleotides, the CDR3 is TGTGCCAGCAGTGTGGGGCAGGGAGCCACAGATACGCAGTATTTT.

This clonotype was seen a handful of times. The chain combines TRBV6-5 with TRBJ2-5; 9 nucleotides align to TRBD1. Per germline, CDR1 MNHEY and CDR2 SVGAGI. This CDR3 has 15 amino acids. V was clipped by 4 bases and J by 3 bases; unmatched bases: 6. DNA of the CDR3: TGTGCCAGCAGTTTTTCCGGGACAGGGAAAGAGACCCAGTACTTC. As protein: CASSFSGTGKETQYF.

V gene TRBV5-5 combines with J gene TRBJ2-7, with no clear D. Germline loops: CDR1 SGHKS, CDR2 YYEKEE (reference sequence). There are 16 residues in the CDR3. V lost 0 bases and J lost 5, with 18 bases in between. The CDR3 sequence is CASSLAPRWWQHEQYF. DNA for the CDR3: TGTGCCAGCAGCTTGGCCCCGCGGTGGTGGCAGCACGAGCAGTACTTC.

The chain recombines TRBV7-9 with TRBJ2-1; D uncertain. The CDR3 covers 16 residues. The germline CDR1 and CDR2 sequences are SEHNR and FQNEAQ (reference sequence). Deletions cut 1 base from V and 0 bases from J, with 10 bases between. The chain's CDR3 is CASSLVSASSYNEQFF. Here the CDR3 DNA reads TGTGCCAGCAGCTTAGTAAGCGCAAGCTCCTACAATGAGCAGTTCTTC.

This clonotype was observed a handful of times. The genes are TRBV6-2 or TRBV6-3 and TRBJ2-7; 11 nucleotides match TRBD1. V shed 0 bases and J 7 bases; nucleotides not matched to a gene: 5. The CDR3 totals 15 residues. Germline CDR1 reads MNHEY; CDR2 reads SVGEGT. CDR3 loop: CASSYSGTGGSEQYF. CDR3 in DNA: TGTGCCAGCAGTTACTCCGGGACAGGGGGAAGTGAGCAGTACTTC.

This clonotype has a single count. The chain joins TRBV28 to TRBJ1-1, with TRBD1 as a possible D gene (6 bases). The germline V and J ends were trimmed by 3 bases and 4 bases, with 12 bases remaining between them. The CDR3 consists of 14 residues. CDR1 is MDHEN, CDR2 SYDVKM, per germline. The CDR3 here is CASSFIQGGTEAFF. Written as DNA, the CDR3 is TGTGCCAGCAGTTTTATACAGGGCGGCACTGAAGCTTTCTTT.

This clonotype has just a few counts. CDR3: CASSLVRDTQYF. The CDR3 DNA follows: TGTGCCAGCAGCTTAGTTCGGGATACGCAGTATTTT. The rearrangement uses TRBV7-9 and TRBJ2-3; D unclear. The ends were cut back, 1 base at V and 6 bases at J, with 5 bases in the middle. Germline values: CDR1 SEHNR, CDR2 FQNEAQ (reference sequence). This CDR3 region has 12 residues. The variable domain in full, completed from reference TRBV7-9 and TRBJ2-3, reads DTGVSQNPRHKITKRGQNVTFRCDPISEHNRLYWYRQTLGQGPEFLTYFQNEAQLEKSRLLSDRFSAERPKGSFSTLEIQRTEQGDSAMYLCASSLVRDTQYFGPGTRLTVL.

This clonotype was recorded once. This rearrangement joins TRBV3-1 to TRBJ1-1; D is ambiguous. Germline V gives CDR1 LGHDT, CDR2 YNNKEL (reference sequence). The CDR3 spans 18 residues. The V gene lost 6 bases and the J gene lost 0 bases, with 23 bases spanning the gap. CDR3 in amino acids: CASSRNHLLGHMNTEAFF. Written as DNA, the CDR3 is TGTGCCAGCAGTCGGAACCATTTGCTGGGCCACATGAACACTGAAGCTTTCTTT.

The rearrangement joins TRBV27 to TRBJ2-7; D remains ambiguous. The germline CDR1 and CDR2 sequences are MNHEY and SMNVEV (reference sequence). V was clipped by 2 bases and J by 2 bases, with 16 bases between them. The CDR3 is 16 residues long. The CDR3 protein is CASSLIPVGNAYEQYF. For the CDR3, the DNA is TGTGCCAGCAGTTTAATCCCAGTAGGGAACGCCTACGAGCAGTACTTC.

The chain couples TRBV19 to TRBJ2-7, with TRBD1 identical over 9 bases. V shed 6 bases, J shed 4 bases, and the junction held 7 bases outside the gene matches. CDR3 length: 14 residues. Germline CDR1 LNHDA, CDR2 SQIVND (reference sequence). CDR3 sequence: CASSRTGANYEQYF. CDR3 coding DNA: TGTGCCAGTAGCCGGACAGGGGCTAATTACGAGCAGTACTTC.

The CDR3 DNA reads as TGTGCCAGCAGTTTATTCGCGGGTGGTAATCAGCCCCAGCATTTT. Its translation is CASSLFAGGNQPQHF. The chain has TRBV28 and TRBJ1-5; D not resolved. This CDR3 comprises 15 residues. Between the trimmed V and J ends, which lost 1 base and 4 bases, there was a span of 11 bases. Germline V gene lookup returns CDR1 MDHEN and CDR2 SYDVKM.

V and J are TRBV5-5 and TRBJ1-1, with 7 nucleotides matching TRBD1. J was trimmed by 0 bases and V by 4 bases; bases with no gene match: 9. The germline gives CDR1 SGHKS, CDR2 YYEKEE (reference sequence). The CDR3 extends over 16 amino acids. CDR3 region: CASSVTPGGMNTEAFF. The CDR3 DNA follows: TGTGCCAGCAGCGTAACGCCAGGGGGAATGAACACTGAAGCTTTCTTT.